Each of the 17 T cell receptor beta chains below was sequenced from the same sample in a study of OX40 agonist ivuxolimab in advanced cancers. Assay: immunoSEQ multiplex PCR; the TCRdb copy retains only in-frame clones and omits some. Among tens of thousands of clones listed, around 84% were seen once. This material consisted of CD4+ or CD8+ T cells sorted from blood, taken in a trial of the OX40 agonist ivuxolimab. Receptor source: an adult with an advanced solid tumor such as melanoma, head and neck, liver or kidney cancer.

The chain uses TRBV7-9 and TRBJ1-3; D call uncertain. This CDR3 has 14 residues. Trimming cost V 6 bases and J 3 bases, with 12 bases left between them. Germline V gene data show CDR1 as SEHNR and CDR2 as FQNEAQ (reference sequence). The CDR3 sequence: CASRPAGGGNTIYF. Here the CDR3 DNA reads TGTGCCAGCAGGCCTGCTGGTGGTGGAAACACCATATATTTT. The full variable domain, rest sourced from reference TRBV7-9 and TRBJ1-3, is DTGVSQNPRHKITKRGQNVTFRCDPISEHNRLYWYRQTLGQGPEFLTYFQNEAQLEKSRLLSDRFSAERPKGSFSTLEIQRTEQGDSAMYLCASRPAGGGNTIYFGEGSWLTVV.

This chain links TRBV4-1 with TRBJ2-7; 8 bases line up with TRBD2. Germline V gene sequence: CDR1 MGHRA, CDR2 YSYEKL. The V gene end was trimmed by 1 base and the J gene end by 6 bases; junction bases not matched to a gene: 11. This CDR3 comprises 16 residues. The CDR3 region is CASSQVGAGGAVEQYF. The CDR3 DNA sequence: TGCGCCAGCAGCCAAGTCGGAGCCGGGGGGGCTGTCGAGCAGTACTTC.

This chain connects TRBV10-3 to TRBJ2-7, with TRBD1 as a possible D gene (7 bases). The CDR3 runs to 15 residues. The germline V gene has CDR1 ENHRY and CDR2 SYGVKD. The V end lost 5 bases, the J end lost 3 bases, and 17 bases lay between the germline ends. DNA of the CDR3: TGTGCCATCAGTAGCGCCAGGGGGGACGACTACGAGCAGTACTTC. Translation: CAISSARGDDYEQYF.

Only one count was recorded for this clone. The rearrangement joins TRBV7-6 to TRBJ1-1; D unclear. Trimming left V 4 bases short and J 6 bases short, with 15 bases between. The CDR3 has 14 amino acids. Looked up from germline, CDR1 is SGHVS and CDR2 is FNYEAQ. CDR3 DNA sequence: TGTGCCAGCAGCTACTTGGTGGAATTCGCTGAAGCTTTCTTT. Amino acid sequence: CASSYLVEFAEAFF.

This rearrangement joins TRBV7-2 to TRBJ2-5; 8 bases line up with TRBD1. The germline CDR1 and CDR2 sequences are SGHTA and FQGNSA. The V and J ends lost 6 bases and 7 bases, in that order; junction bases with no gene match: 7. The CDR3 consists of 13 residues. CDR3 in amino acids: CASRFDRGGTQYF. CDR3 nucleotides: TGTGCCAGCAGGTTCGACAGGGGAGGGACCCAGTACTTC. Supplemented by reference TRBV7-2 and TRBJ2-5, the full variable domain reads GAGVSQSPSNKVTEKGKDVELRCDPISGHTALYWYRQSLGQGLEFLIYFQGNSAPDKSGLPSDRFSAERTGGSVSTLTIQRTQQEDSAVYLCASRFDRGGTQYFGPGTRLLVL.

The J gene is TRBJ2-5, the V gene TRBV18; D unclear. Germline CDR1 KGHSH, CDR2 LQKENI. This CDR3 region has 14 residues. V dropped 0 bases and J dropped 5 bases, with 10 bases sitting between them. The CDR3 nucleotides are TGTGCCAGCTCACCACCTGCAGGTCAGGAGACCCAGTACTTC. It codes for CASSPPAGQETQYF.

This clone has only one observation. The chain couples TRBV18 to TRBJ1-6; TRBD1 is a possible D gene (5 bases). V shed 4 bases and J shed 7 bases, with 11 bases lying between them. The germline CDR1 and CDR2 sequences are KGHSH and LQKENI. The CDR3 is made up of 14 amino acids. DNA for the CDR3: TGTGCCAGCTCACTCCGGGACGGCAATTCACCCCTCCACTTT. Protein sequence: CASSLRDGNSPLHF.

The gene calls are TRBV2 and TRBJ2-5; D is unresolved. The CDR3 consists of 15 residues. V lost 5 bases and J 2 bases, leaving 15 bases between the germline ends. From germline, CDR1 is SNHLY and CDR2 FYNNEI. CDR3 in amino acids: CASSYLSPPQETQYF. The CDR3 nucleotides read TGTGCCAGCAGTTACCTTAGCCCGCCTCAAGAGACCCAGTACTTC.

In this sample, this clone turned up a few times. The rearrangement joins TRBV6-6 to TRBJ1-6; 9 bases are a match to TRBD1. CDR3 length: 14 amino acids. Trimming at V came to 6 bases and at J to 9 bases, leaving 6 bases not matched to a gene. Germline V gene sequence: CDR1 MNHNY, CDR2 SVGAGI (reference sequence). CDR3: CASSRGQGLSPLHF. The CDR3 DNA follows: TGTGCCAGCAGCCGCGGACAGGGGCTTTCACCCCTCCACTTT.

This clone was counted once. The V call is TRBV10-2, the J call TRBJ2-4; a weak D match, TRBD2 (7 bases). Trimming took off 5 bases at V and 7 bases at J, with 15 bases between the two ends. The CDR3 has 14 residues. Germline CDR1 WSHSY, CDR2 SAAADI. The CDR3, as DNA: TGCGCCAGCAGTAGGGGGGGCGAAGGGAACATTCAGTACTTC. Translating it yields CASSRGGEGNIQYF.

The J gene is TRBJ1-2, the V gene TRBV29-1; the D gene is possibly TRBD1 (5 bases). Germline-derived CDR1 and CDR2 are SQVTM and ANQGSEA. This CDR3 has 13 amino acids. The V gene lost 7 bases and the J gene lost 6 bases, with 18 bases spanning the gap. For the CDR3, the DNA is TGCAGCGCAGTTTGGCAGGGTGGGAATGGCTACACCTTC. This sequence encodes CSAVWQGGNGYTF.

As DNA, the CDR3 is TGCAGTGCTAGCACAGATACGCAGTATTTT. This sequence encodes CSASTDTQYF. The rearrangement links TRBV20-1 to TRBJ2-3; D is undetermined. Trimming took off 3 bases at V and 2 bases at J, with 0 bases between the two ends. The CDR3 totals 10 residues. The germline V gene encodes CDR1 DFQATT and CDR2 SNEGSKA (reference sequence).

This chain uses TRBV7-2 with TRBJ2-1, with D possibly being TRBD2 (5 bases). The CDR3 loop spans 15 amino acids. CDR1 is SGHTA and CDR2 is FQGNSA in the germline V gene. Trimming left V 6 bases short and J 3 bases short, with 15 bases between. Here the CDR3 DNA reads TGTGCCAGCAGTTTTAGAGGGATACTCTACAATGAGCAGTTCTTC. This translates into CASSFRGILYNEQFF.

DNA for the CDR3: TGTGCCAGCAGCCCCCAGACGGGGAATGAGCAGTTCTTC. Amino acid sequence: CASSPQTGNEQFF. The V and J genes are TRBV11-3 and TRBJ2-1, with D possibly TRBD2 on 5 matching bases. Germline CDR1 is SGHNT and CDR2 is YENEEA. Trimming pared 5 bases from V and 7 bases from J, leaving 12 bases between. The CDR3 extends over 13 amino acids.

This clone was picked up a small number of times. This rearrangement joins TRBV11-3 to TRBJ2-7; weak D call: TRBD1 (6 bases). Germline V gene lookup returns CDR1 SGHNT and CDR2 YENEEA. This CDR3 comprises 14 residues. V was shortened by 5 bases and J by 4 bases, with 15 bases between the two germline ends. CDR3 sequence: CASSQGSSSYEQYF. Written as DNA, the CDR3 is TGTGCCAGCAGCCAGGGGAGCAGCTCATACGAGCAGTACTTC.

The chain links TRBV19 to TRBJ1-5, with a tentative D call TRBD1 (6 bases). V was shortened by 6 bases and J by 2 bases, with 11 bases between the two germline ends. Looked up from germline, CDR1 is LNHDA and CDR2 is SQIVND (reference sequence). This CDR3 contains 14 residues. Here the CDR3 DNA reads TGTGCCAGTAGCAGGGGCCCGGGCAATCAGCCCCAGCATTTT. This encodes CASSRGPGNQPQHF.

The CDR3 nucleotides are TGTGCCAGCAGTCGACAAGGAAGAGGAGCCAAAAACATTCAGTACTTC. Translating gives CASSRQGRGAKNIQYF. This chain links TRBV28 with TRBJ2-4; no clear D. V was trimmed by 5 bases and J by 0 bases, leaving 14 bases between them. This CDR3 spans 16 amino acids. Germline values: CDR1 MDHEN, CDR2 SYDVKM.